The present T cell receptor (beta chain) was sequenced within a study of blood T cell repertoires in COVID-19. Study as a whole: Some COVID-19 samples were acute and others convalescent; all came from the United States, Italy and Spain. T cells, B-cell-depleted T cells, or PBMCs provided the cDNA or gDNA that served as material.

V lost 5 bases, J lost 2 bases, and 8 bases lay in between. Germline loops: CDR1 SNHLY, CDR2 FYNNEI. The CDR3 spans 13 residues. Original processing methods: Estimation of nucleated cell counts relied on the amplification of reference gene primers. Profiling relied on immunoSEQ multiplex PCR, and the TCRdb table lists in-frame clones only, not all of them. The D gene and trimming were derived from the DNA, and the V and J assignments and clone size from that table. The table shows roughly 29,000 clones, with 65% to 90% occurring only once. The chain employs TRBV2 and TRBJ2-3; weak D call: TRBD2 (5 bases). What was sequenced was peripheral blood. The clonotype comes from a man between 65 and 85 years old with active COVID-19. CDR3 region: CASSRRTTDTQYF. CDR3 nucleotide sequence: TGTGCCAGCAGTAGGAGGACCACAGATACGCAGTATTTT.